Sequencing of this T cell receptor beta chain was carried out in a study of T cells in Graves' hyperthyroidism and ophthalmopathy. Study-wide points: Expanded thyroid clonotypes (above 0.001) were mostly also found in blood.

Stable Graves' hyperthyroidism denoted no ophthalmopathy progression over 18 months. Any patient presenting with uncontrolled infection, other autoimmune disease, pregnancy or lactation was left out. As concerns this clonotype: Its antigen is as yet unknown.

Amplified regions were TCR beta CDR3 sequences from RNA transcripts. The study used the HTBI primer set for a first-round RT-PCR of the TCR CDR3. In TCRdb, the multiplex PCR reads were re-called with MiXCR into one record per CDR3 protein. The sample includes a few hundred thousand distinct CDR3 sequences, about 25% of them seen just once. Between the trimmed V and J ends, which lost 0 bases and 0 bases, there was a span of 10 bases. Looked up from germline, CDR1 is SGDLS and CDR2 is YYNGEE. CDR3 length: 16 residues. Input material: blood. This rearrangement joins TRBV9 to TRBJ1-3; D is possibly TRBD1 (6 bases). The sequence was obtained from a man aged 45-60 years with Graves' hyperthyroidism. The CDR3 here is CASSVGATGSGNTIYF. The CDR3 DNA reads as TGTGCCAGCAGCGTAGGGGCGACAGGCTCTGGAAACACCATATATTTT.